Below, 23 T cell receptor beta chains from the same sample are listed, as sequenced in a study of cytotoxic CD8 clonotypes in ibrutinib-treated CLL. Sequencing was performed with immunoSEQ multiplex PCR; in TCRdb, only in-frame clones are kept and a portion is missing. The sample includes roughly 70,000 clones, approximately 80% of them seen just once. The sample here was PBMCs, taken at disease progression, from a patient treated with ibrutinib. All receptors derive from a human donor with chronic lymphocytic leukemia.

V is TRBV19 and J is TRBJ1-4; no clear D. Trimming left V 5 bases short and J 7 bases short, with 11 bases between. The CDR3 is made up of 13 amino acids. CDR1 LNHDA and CDR2 SQIVND come from the germline V gene (reference sequence). This CDR3 reads CASSRRGGEKLFF. The CDR3 coding sequence is TGTGCCAGTAGTCGCCGGGGTGGTGAAAAACTGTTTTTT.

This clone has at least ten counts. The V gene is TRBV2, the J gene TRBJ2-5; TRBD2 aligns across 7 bases. This CDR3 spans 18 amino acids. The junction had 12 bases not matched to a gene; V was cut back by 2 bases and J by 0 bases. Looked up from germline, CDR1 is SNHLY and CDR2 is FYNNEI. The chain's CDR3 is CASSEPGGTPLYQETQYF. The CDR3 nucleotides are TGTGCCAGCAGTGAACCCGGGGGGACCCCTCTGTACCAAGAGACCCAGTACTTC.

This clone appeared once. The chain links TRBV28 to TRBJ1-4; D call uncertain. Trimming cost V 4 bases and J 8 bases, with 20 bases left between them. Germline V CDR1 and CDR2: MDHEN, SYDVKM. The CDR3 spans 16 residues. CDR3 residues: CASSSPAGLQREKLFF. As DNA, the CDR3 is TGTGCCAGCAGTTCCCCTGCCGGACTCCAAAGGGAAAAACTGTTTTTT.

J is TRBJ1-4 and V is TRBV6-1; D is possibly TRBD1 (6 bases). The length of the CDR3 is 15 residues. CDR1 and CDR2 from the germline V gene are MNHNS and SASEGT. V lost 2 bases, J lost 3 bases, and 10 bases lay in between. Here the CDR3 reads CASSEQAGANEKLFF. The CDR3 DNA follows: TGTGCCAGCAGTGAACAGGCAGGGGCTAATGAAAAACTGTTTTTT.

V and J are TRBV5-1 and TRBJ1-6; D is uncertain. Per the germline V gene, CDR1 is SGHRS and CDR2 is YFSETQ. Trimming took off 0 bases at V and 8 bases at J, with 9 bases between the two ends. This CDR3 has 14 residues. CDR3 sequence reads: CASSLDPKDSPLHF. For the CDR3, the DNA is TGCGCCAGCAGCTTGGACCCGAAAGATTCACCCCTCCACTTT.

The gene calls are TRBV28 and TRBJ1-2; D may be TRBD1 (5 bases). The CDR3 has 13 residues. The V end was cut by 3 bases, the J end by 2 bases, with 7 bases between. Germline V CDR1 and CDR2: MDHEN, SYDVKM. CDR3 in DNA: TGTGCCAGCAGTTTGGGACGGAACTATGGCTACACCTTC. It encodes CASSLGRNYGYTF.

This clone was seen a few times. The DNA for the CDR3 is TGTGCCTGGAGGAGTTTAGGGGAGCCGAACACTGAAGCTTTCTTT. It yields the protein CAWRSLGEPNTEAFF. The V and J genes are TRBV30 and TRBJ1-1; D possibly corresponds to TRBD1 (5 bases). Germline assignment: CDR1 GTSNPN and CDR2 SVGIG (reference sequence). Trimming cost V 3 bases and J 1 base, with 15 bases left between them. CDR3 length: 15 residues.

This sequence joins TRBV10-1 and TRBJ1-3, with D possibly matching TRBD1 (6 bases). CDR3 length: 15 residues. The ends were cut back, 7 bases at V and 4 bases at J, with 17 bases in the middle. CDR1 is WNHNN, CDR2 SYGVQD, per germline (reference sequence). This CDR3 is CASMVPGARGNTIYF. DNA of the CDR3: TGCGCCAGCATGGTTCCGGGGGCGCGGGGAAACACCATATATTTT.

V is TRBV5-1 and J is TRBJ2-7, with D tentatively TRBD1 or TRBD2 (5 bases each). With 1 base removed from V and 2 bases from J, the gap between germline ends came to 16 bases. This CDR3 comprises 16 residues. From germline, CDR1 is SGHRS and CDR2 YFSETQ. CDR3 nucleotide sequence: TGCGCCAGCAGCTTGAGTCCGGGGCCCAGGGCCTACGAGCAGTACTTC. Translation: CASSLSPGPRAYEQYF.

The chain couples TRBV2 to TRBJ1-4; 8 bases align to TRBD1. This CDR3 spans 16 amino acids. Germline CDR1 reads SNHLY; CDR2 reads FYNNEI. V was pared by 6 bases and J by 0 bases, with 6 bases of the junction left unmatched. In DNA, the CDR3 is TGTGCCAGCAGAAGGGACAGGCTCGCAACTAATGAAAAACTGTTTTTT. Translation gives CASRRDRLATNEKLFF. Full variable domain (outside the CDR3, taken from reference TRBV2 and TRBJ1-4): EPEVTQTPSHQVTQMGQEVILRCVPISNHLYFYWYRQILGQKVEFLVSFYNNEISEKSEIFDDQFSVERPDGSNFTLKIRSTKLEDSAMYFCASRRDRLATNEKLFFGSGTQLSVL.

This chain links TRBV29-1 with TRBJ2-7; 9 positions agree with TRBD1. Germline values: CDR1 SQVTM, CDR2 ANQGSEA. Trimming at V came to 6 bases and at J to 2 bases, leaving 11 bases not matched to a gene. The CDR3 is made up of 15 amino acids. The CDR3 DNA reads TGCAGCGTCGTGCCGGGACAGGGAAGCCCCTACGAGCAGTACTTC. Protein product: CSVVPGQGSPYEQYF.

The rearrangement joins TRBV5-6 to TRBJ2-2, with 14 bases that match TRBD2. CDR1 SGHDT and CDR2 YYEEEE come from the germline V gene. Trimming took 3 bases from V and 6 from J; bases not matched to a gene: 1. The CDR3 has 15 residues. The CDR3 nucleotides are TGTGCCAGCAGCTGGGGACTAGCGGGAGCCGGGGAGCTGTTTTTT. Encoded protein: CASSWGLAGAGELFF.

V is TRBV5-1 and J is TRBJ2-7; D not resolved. CDR1 SGHRS and CDR2 YFSETQ come from the germline V gene. The CDR3 is 12 residues long. Trimming took 3 bases from V and 7 from J, leaving 11 bases between them. For the CDR3, the DNA is TGCGCCAGCAGCTCGCCGGTGGGAGAGCAGTACTTC. This encodes CASSSPVGEQYF.

CDR3 sequence (DNA): TGTGCCAGCAGTTACTCGAAGGACAGGGGCCATGAGCAGTTCTTC. Protein product: CASSYSKDRGHEQFF. The rearrangement uses TRBV6-5 and TRBJ2-1; 9 positions agree with TRBD1. CDR1 MNHEY and CDR2 SVGAGI come from the germline V gene. There are 15 residues in the CDR3. The V segment lost 0 bases and the J segment 8 bases; nucleotides outside the gene matches: 5.

The chain employs TRBV19 and TRBJ2-5; D may be TRBD1 (5 bases). Germline V gene lookup returns CDR1 LNHDA and CDR2 SQIVND (reference sequence). Trimming took 3 bases from V and 4 from J, leaving 12 bases between them. CDR3 size: 14 residues. CDR3 coding DNA: TGTGCCAGTAGTATCCGCAGGGTTGGAGAGACCCAGTACTTC. Protein: CASSIRRVGETQYF.

The V and J genes are TRBV15 and TRBJ2-1; D gene uncertain. V lost 4 bases, J lost 4 bases, and 14 bases lay in between. This CDR3 contains 15 residues. Germline lookup yields CDR1 LNHNV and CDR2 YYDKDF (reference sequence). CDR3 coding DNA: TGTGCCACCAGCATAATGAATATTTGGTACAATGAGCAGTTCTTC. Its protein product is CATSIMNIWYNEQFF.

A few counts support this clone. This sequence joins TRBV28 and TRBJ1-5, with 9 positions matching TRBD1. V lost 6 bases and J lost 5; bases outside the gene matches: 2. Germline assignment: CDR1 MDHEN and CDR2 SYDVKM. The CDR3 has 13 residues. The CDR3 protein is CASRTGGDQPQHF. For the CDR3, the DNA is TGTGCCAGCAGGACAGGGGGGGATCAGCCCCAGCATTTT.

This chain uses TRBV7-8 with TRBJ2-7, with TRBD2 matching over 11 bases. CDR1 SGHVS and CDR2 FQNEAQ come from the germline V gene. The CDR3 spans 15 residues. The ends lost 3 bases at V and 6 bases at J; junction bases unmatched: 7. CDR3 region: CASSFLSGRAGEQYF. CDR3 bases: TGTGCCAGCAGCTTCCTTAGCGGGAGGGCGGGCGAGCAGTACTTC. Drawing the rest from reference TRBV7-8 and TRBJ2-7, the complete variable domain is GAGVSQSPRYKVAKRGQDVALRCDPISGHVSLFWYQQALGQGPEFLTYFQNEAQLDKSGLPSDRFFAERPEGSVSTLKIQRTQQEDSAVYLCASSFLSGRAGEQYFGPGTRLTVT.

The gene calls are TRBV7-2 and TRBJ1-5; 7 bases match TRBD1. This CDR3 has 15 residues. Germline V gives CDR1 SGHTA, CDR2 FQGNSA. With V trimmed by 4 bases and J by 4 bases, 7 bases remained unmatched. CDR3 nucleotide sequence: TGTGCCAGCAGCTCCAGATCAGGGGGGAATCAGCCCCAGCATTTT. It specifies CASSSRSGGNQPQHF.

This clone was seen once. The chain joins TRBV5-6 to TRBJ2-1; no clear D gene. This CDR3 spans 13 amino acids. V was pared by 0 bases and J by 6 bases, with 7 bases between. Germline CDR1 SGHDT, CDR2 YYEEEE. The CDR3 nucleotides are TGTGCCAGCAGCTTGGTTCCAGGCAATGAGCAGTTCTTC. It specifies CASSLVPGNEQFF.

This chain connects TRBV18 to TRBJ2-7, with 7 bases aligning to TRBD1. This CDR3 has 14 residues. The ends lost 6 bases at V and 3 bases at J; junction bases unmatched: 8. Germline V gene lookup returns CDR1 KGHSH and CDR2 LQKENI. The CDR3 loop is CASSPGQSFYEQYF. CDR3 sequence (DNA): TGTGCCAGCTCCCCGGGACAGAGTTTCTACGAGCAGTACTTC.

The chain combines TRBV10-3 with TRBJ2-2; 8 bases fit TRBD2. The V segment lost 4 bases and the J segment 2 bases; nucleotides outside the gene matches: 9. CDR3 length equals 17 residues. The germline V gene encodes CDR1 ENHRY and CDR2 SYGVKD. Here the CDR3 DNA reads TGTGCCATCAGTGGCCCTAGCGGGCGCCTCAACACCGGGGAGCTGTTTTTT. Translation: CAISGPSGRLNTGELFF.

The J gene is TRBJ1-3, the V gene TRBV28; D is undetermined. The CDR3 is made up of 12 amino acids. Per germline, CDR1 MDHEN and CDR2 SYDVKM. The V and J ends lost 5 bases and 4 bases respectively, with 6 bases between them. CDR3 region: CASSSGGNTIYF. In DNA, the CDR3 is TGTGCCAGCAGTAGCGGGGGAAACACCATATATTTT.